The rows below give T cell receptor beta chains drawn from one sample of a study of blood T cell repertoires in COVID-19. Only in-frame clones appear in the TCRdb table, and some are missing; sequencing was by immunoSEQ multiplex PCR. The sample carries a few hundred thousand clones, about nine tenths recorded once. The source material was PBMCs or T cells enriched from blood (not recorded which). The receptors here all came from a woman aged 50 to 60 who had been exposed to COVID-19. Each CDR3 is given with its conserved first and last residue. A D gene is named only where the DNA matches it firmly. Part of the rows lack a size; the others show once, few, many or a class for expanded clones.

V	D	J	length	size	DNA	CDR3
TRBV6-5	TRBD1	TRBJ1-2	13	-	TGTGCCAGCAGACCGACAGGGAACTATGGCTACACCTTC	CASRPTGNYGYTF
TRBV5-1	-	TRBJ1-2	14	-	TGCGCCAGCAGCTTGGAGTCAGGCCTCTATGGCTACACCTTC	CASSLESGLYGYTF
TRBV3-1/TRBV3-2	-	TRBJ1-1	15	-	TGTGCCAGCAGCCAAGTCCGCGGGGCCGGGACTGAAGCTTTCTTT	CASSQVRGAGTEAFF
TRBV4-1	-	TRBJ2-1	19	-	TGCGCCAGCAGCCAAGAATCTCCCCGAGGCGGCTCCTCGACGGAGAAGCAGTTCTTC	CASSQESPRGGSSTEKQFF
TRBV5-4	TRBD2	TRBJ2-3	16	-	TGTGCCAGCAGCTTCCTAGCGGGGGGCCGGTGGGATACGCAGTATTTT	CASSFLAGGRWDTQYF
TRBV7-8	-	TRBJ1-6	12	-	TGTGCCAGCAGCTTAGCGTCCGGGTCCCTCCACTTT	CASSLASGSLHF
TRBV5-1	TRBD1	TRBJ2-5	16	-	TGCGCCAGCAGCTACGAGGGGGCGAATTCCGGAGAGACCCAGTACTTC	CASSYEGANSGETQYF
TRBV28	-	TRBJ1-5	16	few	TGTGCCAGCAGTTCACCTTCGGGTGGGTACAATCAGCCCCAGCATTTT	CASSSPSGGYNQPQHF
TRBV28	-	TRBJ2-3	17	-	TGTGCCAGCCCACCGAGGCCACTCCTTTCGCGTCCAGATACGCAGTATTTT	CASPPRPLLSRPDTQYF
TRBV30	-	TRBJ1-3	16	-	TGTGCCTGGAGTATACTAGGACTGACCTCTGGAAACACCATATATTTT	CAWSILGLTSGNTIYF
TRBV27	TRBD1	TRBJ1-2	15	-	TGTGCCAGCAGTACCCCCGGGACAGCCTTCTATGGCTACACCTTC	CASSTPGTAFYGYTF
TRBV28	TRBD2	TRBJ2-7	15	-	TGTGCCAGCAGTTTGGATCTAGCGGGGGGATCTGAGCAGTACTTC	CASSLDLAGGSEQYF
TRBV12-3/TRBV12-4	TRBD1	TRBJ1-6	13	-	TGTGCCAGCGGACCCGACAGGGATTCACCCCTCCACTTT	CASGPDRDSPLHF
TRBV2	-	TRBJ2-3	13	-	TGTGCCAGCAGCGGGGCCGGGGGAGATACGCAGTATTTT	CASSGAGGDTQYF
TRBV5-5	TRBD1	TRBJ2-7	15	-	TGTGCCAGCAGCCTGACCGGGACAGTAAACTACGAGCAGTACTTC	CASSLTGTVNYEQYF
TRBV5-1	-	TRBJ1-1	18	few	TGCGCCAGCAGAACTGATTCCAGGGCATTCAGTCATATTGGAGAAGCTTTCTTT	CASRTDSRAFSHIGEAFF
TRBV5-4	-	TRBJ1-2	14	-	TGTGCCAGCAGCTTGTCGGAGGGAAACTATGGCTACACCTTC	CASSLSEGNYGYTF
TRBV5-1	TRBD2	TRBJ2-7	17	-	TGCGCCAGCAGCCCGTCGACTAGCGGGGGGGGCTCCTACGAGCAGTACTTC	CASSPSTSGGGSYEQYF
TRBV30	-	TRBJ2-1	14	-	TGTGCCTGGGGTCGGGGTGGCCTGTACAATGAGCAGTTCTTC	CAWGRGGLYNEQFF
TRBV30	-	TRBJ1-5	12	-	TGTGCCTGGGCCCGAGGGAATCAGCCCCAGCATTTT	CAWARGNQPQHF
TRBV2	TRBD1	TRBJ1-2	15	-	TGTGCCAGCAGTGAAGCGGGACAGGGGACCTATGGCTACACCTTC	CASSEAGQGTYGYTF
TRBV5-1	TRBD1	TRBJ1-5	17	-	TGCGCCAGCAGCCGGGACAGGGGAGTCTATAGCAATCAGCCCCAGCATTTT	CASSRDRGVYSNQPQHF
TRBV5-4	TRBD2	TRBJ2-5	15	-	TGTGCCAGCAGCCTCGGACTAGCGGCTCAAGAGACCCAGTACTTC	CASSLGLAAQETQYF
TRBV7-9	TRBD2	TRBJ2-1	16	-	TGTGCCAGCAGCGCCCCACTAGCGGGGGGGCGGAATGAGCAGTTCTTC	CASSAPLAGGRNEQFF
TRBV2	TRBD1	TRBJ1-2	16	-	TGTGCCAGCAAAGGGGACAGAGCTAGCAAGTCTTATGGCTACACCTTC	CASKGDRASKSYGYTF
TRBV15	TRBD2	TRBJ2-3	17	-	TGTGCCACCAGCAGAGATTTGATCGCGGGGGGCGGGGATACGCAGTATTTT	CATSRDLIAGGGDTQYF
TRBV7-2	-	TRBJ2-5	13	-	TGTGCCAGCAGCTTATCTAGCCAAGAGACCCAGTACTTC	CASSLSSQETQYF
TRBV4-1	-	TRBJ1-2	15	-	TGCGCCAGCAGCCCCCCGGGGGGGGCGGGTGACGGCTACACCTTC	CASSPPGGAGDGYTF
TRBV15	TRBD2	TRBJ2-3	17	-	TGTGCCACCAGCAGGGGGGAGGGGCGGGGGAGCACAGATACGCAGTATTTT	CATSRGEGRGSTDTQYF
TRBV5-8	TRBD1	TRBJ2-7	15	once	TGTGCCAGCAGCAGACCCGGGACAGGGTCCTACGAGCAGTACTTC	CASSRPGTGSYEQYF
TRBV7-9	-	TRBJ2-3	12	-	TGTGCCAGCATTAGTTTCGTAGATACGCAGTATTTT	CASISFVDTQYF
TRBV28	TRBD1	TRBJ2-5	14	-	TGTGCCAGCAGTGTAAGACAGGGGGCAGAGACCCAGTACTTC	CASSVRQGAETQYF
TRBV5-1	-	TRBJ1-1	15	-	TGCGCCAGCAGCTTGGAAATGGGCAGAAACACTGAAGCTTTCTTT	CASSLEMGRNTEAFF
TRBV28	-	TRBJ2-7	14	-	TGTGCCAGCACCTCCCCCCAGGTTACCTACGAGCAGTACTTC	CASTSPQVTYEQYF
TRBV21-1	-	TRBJ1-3	17	-	TGTGCCAGCAGCAAAAACCAGGGGCCAGGGTCTGGAAACACCATATATTTT	CASSKNQGPGSGNTIYF
TRBV12-3/TRBV12-4	TRBD2	TRBJ2-7	13	-	TGTGCCAGCAGCCTTAAGGGGAGGGGCGAGCAGTACTTC	CASSLKGRGEQYF
TRBV29-1	-	TRBJ2-7	12	-	TGCAGCGGTAGAGACAATCCCTACGAGCAGTACTTC	CSGRDNPYEQYF